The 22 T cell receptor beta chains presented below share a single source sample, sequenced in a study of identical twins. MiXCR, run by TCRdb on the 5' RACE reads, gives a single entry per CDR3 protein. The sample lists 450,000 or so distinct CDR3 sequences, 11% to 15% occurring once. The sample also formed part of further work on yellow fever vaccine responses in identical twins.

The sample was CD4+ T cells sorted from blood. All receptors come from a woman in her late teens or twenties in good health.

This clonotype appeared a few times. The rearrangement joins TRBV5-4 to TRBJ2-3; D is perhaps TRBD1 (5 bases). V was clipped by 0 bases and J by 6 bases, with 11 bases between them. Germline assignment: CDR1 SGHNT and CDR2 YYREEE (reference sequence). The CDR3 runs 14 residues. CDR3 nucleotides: TGTGCCAGCAGCTTGGGACAGACAGCGGATACGCAGTATTTT. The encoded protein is CASSLGQTADTQYF.

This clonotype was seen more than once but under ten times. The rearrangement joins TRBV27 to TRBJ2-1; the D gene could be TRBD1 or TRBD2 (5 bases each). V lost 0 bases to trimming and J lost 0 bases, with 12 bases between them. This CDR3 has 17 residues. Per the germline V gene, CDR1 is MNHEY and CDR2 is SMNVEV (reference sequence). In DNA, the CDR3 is TGTGCCAGCAGTTTATCAGGGGCGGGCAGCTCCTACAATGAGCAGTTCTTC. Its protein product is CASSLSGAGSSYNEQFF.

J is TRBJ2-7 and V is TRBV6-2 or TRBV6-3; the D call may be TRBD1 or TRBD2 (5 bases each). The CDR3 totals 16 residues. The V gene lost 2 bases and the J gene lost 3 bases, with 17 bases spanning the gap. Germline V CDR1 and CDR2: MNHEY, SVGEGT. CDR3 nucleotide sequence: TGTGCCAGCAGTTACACCGGATTCGGGGCTGACTACGAGCAGTACTTC. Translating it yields CASSYTGFGADYEQYF.

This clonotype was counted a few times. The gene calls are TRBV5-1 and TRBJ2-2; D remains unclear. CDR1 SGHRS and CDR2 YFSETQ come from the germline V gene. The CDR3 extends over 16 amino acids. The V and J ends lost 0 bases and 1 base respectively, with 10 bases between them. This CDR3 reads CASSLGPMGNTGELFF. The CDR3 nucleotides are TGCGCCAGCAGCTTGGGTCCTATGGGGAACACCGGGGAGCTGTTTTTT.

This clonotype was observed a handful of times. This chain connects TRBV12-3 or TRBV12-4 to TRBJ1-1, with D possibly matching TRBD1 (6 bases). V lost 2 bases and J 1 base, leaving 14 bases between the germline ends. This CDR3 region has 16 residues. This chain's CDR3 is CASSLHGRGWNTEAFF. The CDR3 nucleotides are TGTGCCAGCAGTTTACACGGCAGGGGATGGAACACTGAAGCTTTCTTT.

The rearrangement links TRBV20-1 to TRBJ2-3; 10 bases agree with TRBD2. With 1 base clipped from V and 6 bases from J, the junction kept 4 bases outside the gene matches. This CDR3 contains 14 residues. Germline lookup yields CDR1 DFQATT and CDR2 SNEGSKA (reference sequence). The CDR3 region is CSARGVSGRDTQYF. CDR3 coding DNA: TGCAGTGCTAGAGGGGTTAGCGGGAGGGATACGCAGTATTTT.

This chain's CDR3 is CASSAAYGVNYGYTF. The CDR3 DNA is TGTGCCAGCAGTGCTGCCTATGGAGTGAACTATGGCTACACCTTC. J is TRBJ1-2 and V is TRBV6-1; no clear D. Between the trimmed V and J ends, which lost 4 bases and 2 bases, there was a span of 14 bases. Looked up from germline, CDR1 is MNHNS and CDR2 is SASEGT. The length of the CDR3 is 15 residues.

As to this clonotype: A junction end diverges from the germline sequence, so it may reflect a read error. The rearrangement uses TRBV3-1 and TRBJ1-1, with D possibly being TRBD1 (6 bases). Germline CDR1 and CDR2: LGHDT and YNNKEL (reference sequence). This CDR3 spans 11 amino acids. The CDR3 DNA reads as TGTGCCAGCAGCCACTCTCGGACAGCCAGCTTT. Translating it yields CASSHSRTASF.

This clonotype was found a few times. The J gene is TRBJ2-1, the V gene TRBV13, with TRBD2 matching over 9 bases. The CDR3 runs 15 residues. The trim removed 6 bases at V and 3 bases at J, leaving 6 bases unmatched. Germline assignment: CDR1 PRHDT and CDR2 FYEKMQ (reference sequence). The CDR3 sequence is CASSPSGGYYNEQFF. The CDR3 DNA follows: TGTGCCAGCAGTCCAAGCGGGGGGTACTACAATGAGCAGTTCTTC.

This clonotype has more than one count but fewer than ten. This CDR3 is CASSPQTFAIYF. The DNA of the CDR3 is TGTGCCAGCAGCCCCCAGACCTTCGCCATATATTTT. V gene TRBV6-2 or TRBV6-3 combines with J gene TRBJ1-3; the D is unclear. Trimming cost V 6 bases and J 11 bases, with 14 bases left between them. CDR1 and CDR2 (germline): MNHEY, SVGEGT. This CDR3 is built from 12 residues.

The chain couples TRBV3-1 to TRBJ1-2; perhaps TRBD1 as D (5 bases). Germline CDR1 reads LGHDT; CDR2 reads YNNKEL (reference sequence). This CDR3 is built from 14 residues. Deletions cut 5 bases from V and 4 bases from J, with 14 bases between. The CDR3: CASSNSGTVYGYTF. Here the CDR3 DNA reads TGTGCCAGCAGCAATTCCGGGACCGTCTATGGCTACACCTTC.

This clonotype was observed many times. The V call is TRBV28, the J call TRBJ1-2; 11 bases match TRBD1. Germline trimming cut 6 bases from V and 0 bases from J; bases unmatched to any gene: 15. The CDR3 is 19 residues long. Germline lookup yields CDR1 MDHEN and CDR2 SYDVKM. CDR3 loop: CASRHTSGTGGIANYGYTF. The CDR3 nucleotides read TGTGCCAGCAGACACACCTCCGGGACAGGGGGGATAGCTAACTATGGCTACACCTTC.

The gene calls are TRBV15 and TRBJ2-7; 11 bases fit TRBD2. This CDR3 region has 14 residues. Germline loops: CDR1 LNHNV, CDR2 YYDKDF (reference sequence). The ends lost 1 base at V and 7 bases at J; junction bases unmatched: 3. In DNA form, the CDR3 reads TGTGCCACCAGCAGAGTAGCGGGAGGGGGGGAGCAGTACTTC. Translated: CATSRVAGGGEQYF.

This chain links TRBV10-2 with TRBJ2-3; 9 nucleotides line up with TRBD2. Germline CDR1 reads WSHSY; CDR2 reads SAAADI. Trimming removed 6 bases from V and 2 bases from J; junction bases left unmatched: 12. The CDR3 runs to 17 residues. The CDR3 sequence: CASSALGTSKLTDTQYF. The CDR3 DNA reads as TGCGCCAGCAGCGCGTTAGGGACTAGCAAACTCACAGATACGCAGTATTTT.

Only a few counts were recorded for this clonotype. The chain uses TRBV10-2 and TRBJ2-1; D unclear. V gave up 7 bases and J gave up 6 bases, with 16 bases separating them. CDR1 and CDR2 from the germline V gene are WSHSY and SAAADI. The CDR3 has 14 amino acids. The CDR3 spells CASKGWEQGNEQFF. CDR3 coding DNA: TGCGCCAGCAAGGGCTGGGAACAAGGCAATGAGCAGTTCTTC.

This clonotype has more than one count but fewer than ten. CDR3 DNA: TGTGCCAGCAGGACTAGCGTGTCCACCGGGGAGCTGTTTTTT. Translation gives CASRTSVSTGELFF. V and J are TRBV6-1 and TRBJ2-2; 8 bases align to TRBD2. CDR3 size: 14 residues. The germline V gene encodes CDR1 MNHNS and CDR2 SASEGT. V was clipped by 6 bases and J by 4 bases; unmatched bases: 4.

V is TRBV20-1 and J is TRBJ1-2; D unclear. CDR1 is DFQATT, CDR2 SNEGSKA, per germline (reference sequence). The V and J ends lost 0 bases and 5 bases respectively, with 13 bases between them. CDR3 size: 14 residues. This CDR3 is CSARESARAYGYTF. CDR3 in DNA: TGCAGTGCTAGAGAGTCGGCACGGGCTTATGGCTACACCTTC.

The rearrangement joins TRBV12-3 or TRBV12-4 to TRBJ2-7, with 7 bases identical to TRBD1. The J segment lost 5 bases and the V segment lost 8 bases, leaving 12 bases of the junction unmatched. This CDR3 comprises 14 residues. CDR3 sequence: CASGSRQGSHEQYF. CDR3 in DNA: TGTGCCAGCGGGTCCCGACAGGGTAGCCACGAGCAGTACTTC.

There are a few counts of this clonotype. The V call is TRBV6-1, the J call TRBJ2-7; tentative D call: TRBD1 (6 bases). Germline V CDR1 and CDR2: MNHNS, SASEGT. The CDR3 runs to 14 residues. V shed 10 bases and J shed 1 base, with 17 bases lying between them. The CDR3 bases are TGTGCCACCAAGAGGGACACTCAATCCTACGAGCAGTACTTC. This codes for CATKRDTQSYEQYF.

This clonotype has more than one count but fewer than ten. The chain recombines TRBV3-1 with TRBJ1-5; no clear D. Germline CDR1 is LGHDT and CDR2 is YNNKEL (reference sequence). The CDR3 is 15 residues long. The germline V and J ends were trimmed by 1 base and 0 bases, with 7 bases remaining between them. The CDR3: CASSQGLYSNQPQHF. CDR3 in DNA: TGTGCCAGCAGCCAAGGGCTGTATAGCAATCAGCCCCAGCATTTT.

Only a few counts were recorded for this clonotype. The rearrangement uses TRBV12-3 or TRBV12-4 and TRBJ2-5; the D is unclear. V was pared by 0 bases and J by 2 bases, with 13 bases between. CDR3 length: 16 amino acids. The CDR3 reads CASSLASPSPQETQYF. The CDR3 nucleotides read TGTGCCAGCAGTTTAGCGAGCCCATCCCCACAAGAGACCCAGTACTTC.

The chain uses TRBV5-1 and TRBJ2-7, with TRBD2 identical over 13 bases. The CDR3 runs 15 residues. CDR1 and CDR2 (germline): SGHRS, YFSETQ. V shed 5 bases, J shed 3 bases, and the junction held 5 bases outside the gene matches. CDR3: CASRPTSGGFYEQYF. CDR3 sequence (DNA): TGCGCCAGCAGGCCGACTAGCGGGGGGTTCTACGAGCAGTACTTC.